Each of the 22 T cell receptor beta chains below was sequenced from the same sample in a study of blood T cell repertoires in COVID-19. Libraries were prepared by immunoSEQ multiplex PCR; TCRdb keeps only in-frame clonotypes and omits some of them. In the table there are around 280,000 clones, 70% to 90% of which are singletons. Sequencing was performed on PBMCs or T cells enriched from blood (not recorded which). The origin of the receptors is a middle-aged woman who had recovered from COVID-19.

The chain recombines TRBV18 with TRBJ2-6, with D maybe TRBD1 (5 bases). V shed 3 bases and J shed 0 bases, with 15 bases lying between them. The germline CDR1 and CDR2 sequences are KGHSH and LQKENI. This CDR3 is built from 18 residues. The CDR3 nucleotides are TGTGCCAGCTCACCCCGCGCTTGGGGCAACTCTGGGGCCAACGTCCTGACTTTC. Translated: CASSPRAWGNSGANVLTF.

The rearrangement links TRBV5-1 to TRBJ1-4, with D perhaps matching TRBD1 (5 bases). This CDR3 contains 13 residues. The germline V gene encodes CDR1 SGHRS and CDR2 YFSETQ. V lost 5 bases, J lost 6 bases, and 11 bases lay in between. The CDR3 is CASRGGNDEKLFF. DNA for the CDR3: TGCGCCAGCAGGGGGGGGAACGATGAAAAACTGTTTTTT.

V gene TRBV28 combines with J gene TRBJ2-5; D is unresolved. The CDR3 has 14 residues. Trimming pared 4 bases from V and 1 base from J, leaving 10 bases between. In germline, CDR1 is MDHEN, CDR2 SYDVKM. The CDR3 loop is CASSWPRLQETQYF. DNA of the CDR3: TGTGCCAGCAGTTGGCCCCGCCTCCAAGAGACCCAGTACTTC.

This chain connects TRBV18 to TRBJ1-2, with TRBD1 identical over 7 bases. The CDR3 spans 20 residues. Germline V gene lookup returns CDR1 KGHSH and CDR2 LQKENI. V lost 6 bases to trimming and J lost 2 bases; unmatched junction nucleotides: 24. The CDR3 nucleotides read TGTGCCAGCTCCCACACCTTCCCCCGACAGGGTATTCGGGCGAACTATGGCTACACCTTC. Translated, it gives CASSHTFPRQGIRANYGYTF. The full variable domain, in which reference TRBV18 and TRBJ1-2 provide the parts outside the CDR3, is NAGVMQNPRHLVRRRGQEARLRCSPMKGHSHVYWYRQLPEEGLKFMVYLQKENIIDESGMPKERFSAEFPKEGPSILRIQQVVRGDSAAYFCASSHTFPRQGIRANYGYTFGSGTRLTVV.

This clone was recorded once. The gene calls are TRBV29-1 and TRBJ1-1; D gene uncertain. V lost 4 bases and J 1 base, leaving 13 bases between the germline ends. Germline CDR1 SQVTM, CDR2 ANQGSEA. The CDR3 runs to 14 residues. The CDR3 loop is CSVARIAGNTEAFF. Written as DNA, the CDR3 is TGCAGCGTTGCAAGAATTGCAGGGAACACTGAAGCTTTCTTT. Full variable domain (outside the CDR3, taken from reference TRBV29-1 and TRBJ1-1): SAVISQKPSRDICQRGTSLTIQCQVDSQVTMMFWYRQQPGQSLTLIATANQGSEATYESGFVIDKFPISRPNLTFSTLTVSNMSPEDSSIYLCSVARIAGNTEAFFGQGTRLTVV.

The chain combines TRBV5-4 with TRBJ2-5; 7 bases fit TRBD2. The V gene's germline CDR1 is SGHNT and CDR2 YYREEE (reference sequence). The V gene end was trimmed by 0 bases and the J gene end by 5 bases; junction bases not matched to a gene: 7. CDR3 length: 15 residues. CDR3 in DNA: TGTGCCAGCAGCTTGGGTGGGAGGGCCTCGGAGACCCAGTACTTC. Its translation is CASSLGGRASETQYF. The full variable domain, its missing parts supplied by reference TRBV5-4 and TRBJ2-5, is ETGVTQSPTHLIKTRGQQVTLRCSSQSGHNTVSWYQQALGQGPQFIFQYYREEENGRGNFPPRFSGLQFPNYSSELNVNALELDDSALYLCASSLGGRASETQYFGPGTRLLVL.

The chain is built from TRBV7-9 and TRBJ1-2; 7 nucleotides agree with TRBD1. CDR1 and CDR2 from the germline V gene are SEHNR and FQNEAQ (reference sequence). This CDR3 is 14 amino acids long. The V gene end was trimmed by 5 bases and the J gene end by 4 bases; junction bases not matched to a gene: 7. For the CDR3, the DNA is TGTGCCAGCAGCCCCACGACAGGGTTCTATGGCTACACCTTC. Translated: CASSPTTGFYGYTF.

The V gene is TRBV6-1, the J gene TRBJ2-1, with TRBD1 identical over 10 bases. The CDR3 consists of 16 residues. Trimming removed 6 bases from V and 4 bases from J; junction bases left unmatched: 9. From germline, CDR1 is MNHNS and CDR2 SASEGT. The CDR3 reads CASRESPGQGYNEQFF. The CDR3 nucleotides read TGTGCCAGCAGGGAATCACCGGGACAGGGGTACAATGAGCAGTTCTTC.

The chain joins TRBV2 to TRBJ2-2, with 11 nucleotides matching TRBD2. The junction had 7 bases not matched to a gene; V was cut back by 8 bases and J by 5 bases. The CDR3 is 15 amino acids. Germline CDR1 is SNHLY and CDR2 is FYNNEI. CDR3 protein: CASSQVAGGTGELFF. CDR3 DNA: TGTGCCAGCTCCCAGGTAGCGGGAGGGACCGGGGAGCTGTTTTTT.

The chain has TRBV7-2 and TRBJ2-3; 9 positions agree with TRBD2. V lost 3 bases and J lost 4; bases outside the gene matches: 8. The germline V gene has CDR1 SGHTA and CDR2 FQGNSA. This CDR3 is 16 amino acids long. The DNA of the CDR3 is TGTGCCAGCAGCTTGGGGGGCGGGAGGGGCCCAGATACGCAGTATTTT. Its translation is CASSLGGGRGPDTQYF.

The chain combines TRBV5-8 with TRBJ1-2; a possible D gene is TRBD1 (5 bases). CDR1 is SGHTS and CDR2 is YDEGEE in the germline V gene. Trimming pared 2 bases from V and 2 bases from J, leaving 13 bases between. This CDR3 has 15 amino acids. CDR3 sequence: CASSLTSTENYGYTF. Written as DNA, the CDR3 is TGTGCCAGCAGCTTAACCTCGACAGAGAACTATGGCTACACCTTC.

The chain uses TRBV7-9 and TRBJ1-3; possible D gene TRBD1, 6 bases. The V end was cut by 3 bases, the J end by 0 bases, with 15 bases between. From germline, CDR1 is SEHNR and CDR2 FQNEAQ (reference sequence). The CDR3 runs 17 residues. The CDR3: CASSLASGHLSGNTIYF. In nucleotides, the CDR3 is TGTGCCAGCAGCTTGGCCTCGGGACACCTCTCTGGAAACACCATATATTTT.

V and J are TRBV9 and TRBJ1-5; possibly TRBD1 for D (6 bases). This CDR3 has 21 amino acids. The V gene lost 1 base and the J gene lost 0 bases, with 26 bases spanning the gap. Germline V gene lookup returns CDR1 SGDLS and CDR2 YYNGEE. The CDR3 spells CASSVPQQSRDTRHSNQPQHF. CDR3 bases: TGTGCCAGCAGCGTACCCCAACAAAGCCGGGACACAAGGCATAGCAATCAGCCCCAGCATTTT. Full variable domain (remainder filled in from reference TRBV9 and TRBJ1-5): DSGVTQTPKHLITATGQRVTLRCSPRSGDLSVYWYQQSLDQGLQFLIQYYNGEERAKGNILERFSAQQFPDLHSELNLSSLELGDSALYFCASSVPQQSRDTRHSNQPQHFGDGTRLSIL.

The chain employs TRBV5-1 and TRBJ2-2; TRBD1 agrees at 9 bases. CDR1 SGHRS and CDR2 YFSETQ come from the germline V gene. The CDR3 runs to 15 residues. Trimming cost V 0 bases and J 6 bases; bases outside gene matches: 3. The CDR3 region has the DNA TGCGCCAGCAGCTTGGGGCGGACAGGGGCCGGGGAGCTGTTTTTT. Protein: CASSLGRTGAGELFF.

About this clone: Additional DNA sequences in this sample encode the identical CDR3. The CDR3 loop is CASSSQGINQPQHF. CDR3 sequence (DNA): TGTGCCAGCAGCTCACAGGGGATCAATCAGCCCCAGCATTTT. The chain has TRBV7-2 and TRBJ1-5; 7 positions match TRBD1. The germline V gene has CDR1 SGHTA and CDR2 FQGNSA. This CDR3 is built from 14 residues. Trimming cost V 4 bases and J 3 bases; bases outside gene matches: 3. The whole variable domain, remainder taken from reference TRBV7-2 and TRBJ1-5, is GAGVSQSPSNKVTEKGKDVELRCDPISGHTALYWYRQSLGQGLEFLIYFQGNSAPDKSGLPSDRFSAERTGGSVSTLTIQRTQQEDSAVYLCASSSQGINQPQHFGDGTRLSIL.

The chain combines TRBV5-4 with TRBJ2-1; 14 bases align to TRBD2. The germline V gene encodes CDR1 SGHNT and CDR2 YYREEE (reference sequence). V was clipped by 0 bases and J by 6 bases; unmatched bases: 5. The CDR3 spans 17 residues. CDR3 amino acids: CASSLGTSGRLGNEQFF. The CDR3 nucleotides are TGTGCCAGCAGCTTGGGGACTAGCGGGAGGTTAGGCAATGAGCAGTTCTTC.

The rearrangement uses TRBV18 and TRBJ2-2, with D uncertain. Per germline, CDR1 KGHSH and CDR2 LQKENI. This CDR3 comprises 15 residues. The ends were cut back, 1 base at V and 0 bases at J, with 6 bases in the middle. The CDR3, as DNA: TGTGCCAGCTCACCACTACAGCCGAACACCGGGGAGCTGTTTTTT. It codes for CASSPLQPNTGELFF.

The chain couples TRBV7-6 to TRBJ2-1; D may be TRBD2 (6 bases). The V and J ends lost 0 bases and 2 bases respectively, with 11 bases between them. Germline CDR1 reads SGHVS; CDR2 reads FNYEAQ. CDR3 length: 16 residues. DNA for the CDR3: TGTGCCAGCAGCTTAGCGGTGCGGGACCCCTACAATGAGCAGTTCTTC. This codes for CASSLAVRDPYNEQFF. The full variable domain, completed using reference TRBV7-6 and TRBJ2-1, is GAGVSQSPRYKVTKRGQDVALRCDPISGHVSLYWYRQALGQGPEFLTYFNYEAQQDKSGLPNDRFSAERPEGSISTLTIQRTEQRDSAMYRCASSLAVRDPYNEQFFGPGTRLTVL.

As for this clone: Germline is not matched at one junction end, which may reflect a read error. The chain combines TRBV7-9 with TRBJ2-5; D might be TRBD1 (6 bases). The germline V gene encodes CDR1 SEHNR and CDR2 FQNEAQ (reference sequence). This CDR3 comprises 13 residues. The CDR3 here is CASSEAAGAPPHF. The CDR3 bases are TGTGCCAGCAGCGAGGCTGCAGGGGCCCCGCCGCACTTC. Full variable domain (outside the CDR3, taken from reference TRBV7-9 and TRBJ2-5): DTGVSQNPRHKITKRGQNVTFRCDPISEHNRLYWYRQTLGQGPEFLTYFQNEAQLEKSRLLSDRFSAERPKGSFSTLEIQRTEQGDSAMYLCASSEAAGAPPHFGPGTRLLVL.

With respect to this clone: The identical CDR3 is also encoded by other nucleotide sequences in the sample. V gene TRBV6-2 or TRBV6-3 combines with J gene TRBJ2-3; unclear D gene. The length of the CDR3 is 12 residues. Germline CDR1 reads MNHEY; CDR2 reads SVGEGT. V was shortened by 0 bases and J by 4 bases, with 2 bases between the two germline ends. The chain's CDR3 is CASSYSSDTQYF. Here the CDR3 DNA reads TGTGCCAGCAGTTACTCCTCAGATACGCAGTATTTT.

V gene TRBV5-1 combines with J gene TRBJ2-7, with 10 bases aligning to TRBD1. V shed 4 bases, J shed 2 bases, and the junction held 6 bases outside the gene matches. Germline CDR1 reads SGHRS; CDR2 reads YFSETQ. The CDR3 runs to 15 residues. The CDR3 DNA sequence: TGCGCCAGCAGCGTCCTCGGACAGGGGGCCTACGAGCAGTACTTC. This translates into CASSVLGQGAYEQYF.

This clone was seen just once. The chain combines TRBV5-5 with TRBJ2-3; D ambiguous. V shed 0 bases and J shed 2 bases, with 4 bases lying between them. CDR3 length: 13 amino acids. The germline CDR1 and CDR2 sequences are SGHKS and YYEKEE (reference sequence). The CDR3 coding sequence is TGTGCCAGCAGCTTGGGCGCCACAGATACGCAGTATTTT. It is translated as CASSLGATDTQYF.